The clone carrying this T cell receptor (beta chain) was detected only once. Its antigen is undetermined. The data stem from a study of cytomegalovirus exposure and HLA in healthy donors. Findings of the study overall: Cytomegalovirus status, reportedly, was diagnosed with high specificity and sensitivity by the classifier.

Germline CDR1 reads MGHRA; CDR2 reads YSYEKL. The length of the CDR3 is 17 residues. Trimming took off 0 bases at V and 2 bases at J, with 15 bases between the two ends. A multiplex PCR was run with 60 Vbeta primers and 13 Jbeta primers. Generated by immunoSEQ multiplex PCR, the TCRdb table keeps only in-frame clones and is missing some. Of roughly 160,000 clones detected, 84% appear once; the ten largest clones hold roughly 1%. The chain is built from TRBV4-1 and TRBJ2-3; D is perhaps TRBD1 (5 bases). The clonotype comes from a man aged 25-45 years in good health and CMV-seronegative. The specimen sequenced was PBMCs. Here the CDR3 reads CASSQDSARASTDTQYF. The CDR3 DNA is TGCGCCAGCAGCCAAGATTCGGCCAGGGCTTCCACAGATACGCAGTATTTT.